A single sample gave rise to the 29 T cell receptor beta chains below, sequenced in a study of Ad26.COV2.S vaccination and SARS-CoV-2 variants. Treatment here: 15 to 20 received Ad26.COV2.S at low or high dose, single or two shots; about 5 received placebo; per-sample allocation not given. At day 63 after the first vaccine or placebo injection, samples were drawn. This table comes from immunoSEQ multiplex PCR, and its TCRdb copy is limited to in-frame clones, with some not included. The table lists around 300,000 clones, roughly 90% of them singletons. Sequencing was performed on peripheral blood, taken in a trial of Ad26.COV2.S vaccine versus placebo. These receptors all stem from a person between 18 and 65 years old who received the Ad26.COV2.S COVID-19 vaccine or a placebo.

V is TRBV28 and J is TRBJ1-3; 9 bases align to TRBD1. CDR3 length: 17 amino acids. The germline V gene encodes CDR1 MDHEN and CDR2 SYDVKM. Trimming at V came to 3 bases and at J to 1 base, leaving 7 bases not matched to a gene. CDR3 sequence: CASSLTAGTGSGNTIYF. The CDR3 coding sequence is TGTGCCAGCAGTTTGACAGCCGGGACAGGGTCTGGAAACACCATATATTTT.

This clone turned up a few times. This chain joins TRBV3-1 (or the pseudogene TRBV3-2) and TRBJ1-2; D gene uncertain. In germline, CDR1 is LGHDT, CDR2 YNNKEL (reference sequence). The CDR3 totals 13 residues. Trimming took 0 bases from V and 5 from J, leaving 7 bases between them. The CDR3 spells CASSQEAPYGYTF. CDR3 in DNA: TGTGCCAGCAGCCAAGAGGCACCGTATGGCTACACCTTC.

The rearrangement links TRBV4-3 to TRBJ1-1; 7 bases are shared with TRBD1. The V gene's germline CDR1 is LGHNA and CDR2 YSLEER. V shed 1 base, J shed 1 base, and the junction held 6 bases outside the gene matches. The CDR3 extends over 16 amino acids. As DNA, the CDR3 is TGCGCCAGCAGCCAAGGGTTGGACAGGACGAACACTGAAGCTTTCTTT. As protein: CASSQGLDRTNTEAFF.

This chain's CDR3 is CASSYRTGALPPTDTQYF. CDR3 DNA: TGTGCCAGCAGCTACAGGACCGGGGCGCTACCCCCCACAGATACGCAGTATTTT. V gene TRBV28 combines with J gene TRBJ2-3, with D perhaps TRBD1 or TRBD2 (5 bases each). Germline assignment: CDR1 MDHEN and CDR2 SYDVKM. CDR3 length: 18 residues. Between the trimmed V and J ends, which lost 6 bases and 2 bases, there was a span of 24 bases.

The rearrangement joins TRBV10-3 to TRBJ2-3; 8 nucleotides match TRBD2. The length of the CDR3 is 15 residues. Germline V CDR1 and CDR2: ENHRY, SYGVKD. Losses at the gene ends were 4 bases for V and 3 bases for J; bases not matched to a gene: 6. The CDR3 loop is CAISGGLAGTDTQYF. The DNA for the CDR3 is TGTGCCATCAGTGGCGGACTAGCAGGGACAGATACGCAGTATTTT.

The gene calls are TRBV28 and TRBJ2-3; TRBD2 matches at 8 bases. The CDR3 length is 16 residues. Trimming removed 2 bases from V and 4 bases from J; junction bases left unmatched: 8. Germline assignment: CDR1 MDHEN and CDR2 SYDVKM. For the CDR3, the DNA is TGTGCCAGCAGTTTACCGAACGGGAGGGTGGCAGATACGCAGTATTTT. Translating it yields CASSLPNGRVADTQYF.

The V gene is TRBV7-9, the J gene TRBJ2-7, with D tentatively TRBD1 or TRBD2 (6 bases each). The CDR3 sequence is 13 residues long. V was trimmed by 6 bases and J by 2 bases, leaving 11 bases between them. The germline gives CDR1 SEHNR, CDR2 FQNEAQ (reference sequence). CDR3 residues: CASSPGGPYEQYF. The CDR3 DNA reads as TGTGCCAGCAGTCCCGGGGGCCCCTACGAGCAGTACTTC.

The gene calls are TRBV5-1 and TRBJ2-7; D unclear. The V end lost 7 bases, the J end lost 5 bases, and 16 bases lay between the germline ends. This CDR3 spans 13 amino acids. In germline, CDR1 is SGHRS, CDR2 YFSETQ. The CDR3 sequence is CASSAAVRDEQYF. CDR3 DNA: TGCGCCAGCTCCGCCGCCGTAAGGGACGAGCAGTACTTC.

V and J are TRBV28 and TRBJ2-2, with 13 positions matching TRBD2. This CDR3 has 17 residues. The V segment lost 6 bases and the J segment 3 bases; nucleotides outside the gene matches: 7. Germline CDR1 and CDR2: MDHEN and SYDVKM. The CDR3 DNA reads TGTGCCAGCAGCTCGACTAGCGGGAGGTTCGACACCGGGGAGCTGTTTTTT. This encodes CASSSTSGRFDTGELFF.

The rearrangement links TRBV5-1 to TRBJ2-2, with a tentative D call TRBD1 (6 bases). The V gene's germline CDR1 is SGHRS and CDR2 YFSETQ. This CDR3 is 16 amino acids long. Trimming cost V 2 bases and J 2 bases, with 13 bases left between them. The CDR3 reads CASSFRQELNTGELFF. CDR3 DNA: TGCGCCAGCAGCTTCAGACAGGAACTAAACACCGGGGAGCTGTTTTTT.

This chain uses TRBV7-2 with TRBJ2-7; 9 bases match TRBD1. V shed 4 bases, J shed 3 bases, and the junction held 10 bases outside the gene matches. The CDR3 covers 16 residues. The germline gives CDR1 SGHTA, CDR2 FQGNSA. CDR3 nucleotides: TGTGCCAGCAGCTATGGCACCGGGACAGGGATCTACGAGCAGTACTTC. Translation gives CASSYGTGTGIYEQYF.

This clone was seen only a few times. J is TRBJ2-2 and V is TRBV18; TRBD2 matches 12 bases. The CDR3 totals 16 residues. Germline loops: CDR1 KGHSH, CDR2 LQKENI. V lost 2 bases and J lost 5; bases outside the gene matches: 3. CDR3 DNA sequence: TGTGCCAGCTCACCAGGGACTAGCGGGCGTACCGGGGAGCTGTTTTTT. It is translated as CASSPGTSGRTGELFF. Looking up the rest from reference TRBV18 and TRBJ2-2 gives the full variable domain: NAGVMQNPRHLVRRRGQEARLRCSPMKGHSHVYWYRQLPEEGLKFMVYLQKENIIDESGMPKERFSAEFPKEGPSILRIQQVVRGDSAAYFCASSPGTSGRTGELFFGEGSRLTVL.

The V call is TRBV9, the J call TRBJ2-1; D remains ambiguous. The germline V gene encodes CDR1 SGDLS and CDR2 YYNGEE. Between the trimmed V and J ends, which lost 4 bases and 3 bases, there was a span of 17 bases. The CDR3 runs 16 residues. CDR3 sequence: CASSSRTESVYNEQFF. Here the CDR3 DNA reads TGTGCCAGCAGCTCACGTACGGAGTCTGTCTACAATGAGCAGTTCTTC.

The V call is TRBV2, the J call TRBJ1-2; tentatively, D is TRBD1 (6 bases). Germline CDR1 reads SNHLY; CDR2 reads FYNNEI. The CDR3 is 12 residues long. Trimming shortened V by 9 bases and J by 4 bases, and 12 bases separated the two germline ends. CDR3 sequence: CASFPDSYGYTF. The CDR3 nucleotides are TGTGCCAGTTTCCCGGACAGCTATGGCTACACCTTC.

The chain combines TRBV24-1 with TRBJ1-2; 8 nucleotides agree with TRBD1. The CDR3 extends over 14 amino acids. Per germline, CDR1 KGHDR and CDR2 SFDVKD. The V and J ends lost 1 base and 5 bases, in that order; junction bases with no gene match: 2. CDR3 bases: TGTGCCACCAGTGATTTCCAGGGGGCATATGGCTACACCTTC. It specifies CATSDFQGAYGYTF.

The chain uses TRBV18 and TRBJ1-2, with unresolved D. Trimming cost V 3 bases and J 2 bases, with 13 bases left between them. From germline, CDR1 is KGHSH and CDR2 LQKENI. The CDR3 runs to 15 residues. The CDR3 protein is CASSPQEWANYGYTF. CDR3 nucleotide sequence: TGTGCCAGCTCACCCCAGGAATGGGCAAACTATGGCTACACCTTC.

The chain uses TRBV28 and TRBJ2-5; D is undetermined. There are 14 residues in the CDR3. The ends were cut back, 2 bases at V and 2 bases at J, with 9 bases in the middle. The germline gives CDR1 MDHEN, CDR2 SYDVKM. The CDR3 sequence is CASSLHGKQETQYF. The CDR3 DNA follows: TGTGCCAGCAGTTTACACGGAAAACAAGAGACCCAGTACTTC.

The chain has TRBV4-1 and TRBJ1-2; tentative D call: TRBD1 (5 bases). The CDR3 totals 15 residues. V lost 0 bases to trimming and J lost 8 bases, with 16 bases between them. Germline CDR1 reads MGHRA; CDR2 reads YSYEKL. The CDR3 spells CASSQDWGRTRGYTF. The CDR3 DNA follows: TGCGCCAGCAGCCAAGATTGGGGACGGACCCGAGGCTACACCTTC.

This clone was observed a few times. CDR3 protein: CASRPSGGPGSGELFF. For the CDR3, the DNA is TGTGCCAGTAGACCTAGCGGGGGGCCGGGTTCCGGGGAGCTGTTTTTT. V usage is TRBV19 and J usage is TRBJ2-2, with 11 bases identical to TRBD2. V dropped 6 bases and J dropped 6; count of bases not matched to a gene: 9. CDR1 is LNHDA and CDR2 is SQIVND in the germline V gene (reference sequence). The CDR3 spans 16 residues. Together with reference TRBV19 and TRBJ2-2, the CDR3 gives the full variable domain: DGGITQSPKYLFRKEGQNVTLSCEQNLNHDAMYWYRQDPGQGLRLIYYSQIVNDFQKGDIAEGYSVSREKKESFPLTVTSAQKNPTAFYLCASRPSGGPGSGELFFGEGSRLTVL.

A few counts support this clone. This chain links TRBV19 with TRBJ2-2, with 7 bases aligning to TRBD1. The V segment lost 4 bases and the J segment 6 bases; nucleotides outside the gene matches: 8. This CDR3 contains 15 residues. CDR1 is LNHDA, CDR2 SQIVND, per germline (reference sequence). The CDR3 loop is CASSTRQGVAGELFF. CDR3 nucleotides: TGTGCCAGTAGTACCCGACAGGGAGTGGCCGGGGAGCTGTTTTTT.

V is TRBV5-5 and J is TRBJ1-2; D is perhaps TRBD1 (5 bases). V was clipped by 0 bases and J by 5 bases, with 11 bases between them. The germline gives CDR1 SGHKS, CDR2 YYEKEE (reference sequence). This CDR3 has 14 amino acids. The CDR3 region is CASSLAPGWYGYTF. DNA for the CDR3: TGTGCCAGCAGCTTGGCCCCAGGGTGGTATGGCTACACCTTC.

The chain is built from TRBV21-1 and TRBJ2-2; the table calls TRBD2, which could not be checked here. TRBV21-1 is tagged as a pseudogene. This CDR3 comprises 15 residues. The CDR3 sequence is CASRYSTRFTGELFF. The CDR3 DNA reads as TGTGCCAGCAGGTACTCGACTAGGTTCACCGGGGAGCTGTTTTTT.

CDR3 coding DNA: TGTGCCAGCAGCTCTAGTTATGAGCAGTTCTTC. This encodes CASSSSYEQFF. J is TRBJ2-1 and V is TRBV5-4; the D is unclear. CDR1 is SGHNT, CDR2 YYREEE, per germline (reference sequence). The CDR3 is made up of 11 amino acids. The V gene lost 3 bases and the J gene lost 8 bases, with 6 bases spanning the gap.

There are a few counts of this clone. The CDR3 DNA sequence: TGTGCCAGCTCACCGCTACAGGTATTGAACACTGAAGCTTTCTTT. Its protein product is CASSPLQVLNTEAFF. The rearrangement uses TRBV18 and TRBJ1-1; maybe TRBD1 (5 bases). Deletions cut 3 bases from V and 0 bases from J, with 11 bases between. There are 15 residues in the CDR3. Germline V CDR1 and CDR2: KGHSH, LQKENI.

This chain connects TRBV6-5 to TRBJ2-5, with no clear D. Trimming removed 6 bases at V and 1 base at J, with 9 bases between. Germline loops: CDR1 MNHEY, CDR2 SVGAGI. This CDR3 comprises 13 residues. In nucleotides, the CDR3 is TGTGCCAGCAGGGCGGAGCCCCAAGAGACCCAGTACTTC. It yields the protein CASRAEPQETQYF.

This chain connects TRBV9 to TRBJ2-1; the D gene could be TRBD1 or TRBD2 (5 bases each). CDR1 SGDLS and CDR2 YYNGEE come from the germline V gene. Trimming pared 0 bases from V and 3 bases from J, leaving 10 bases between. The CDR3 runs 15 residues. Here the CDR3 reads CASSVGWGNYNEQFF. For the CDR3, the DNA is TGTGCCAGCAGCGTAGGGTGGGGGAACTACAATGAGCAGTTCTTC.

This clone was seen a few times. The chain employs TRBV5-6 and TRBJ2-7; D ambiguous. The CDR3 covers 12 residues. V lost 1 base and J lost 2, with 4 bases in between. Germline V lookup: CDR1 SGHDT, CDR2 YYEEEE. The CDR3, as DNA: TGTGCCAGCAGCTTGTGGCCCTACGAGCAGTACTTC. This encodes CASSLWPYEQYF.

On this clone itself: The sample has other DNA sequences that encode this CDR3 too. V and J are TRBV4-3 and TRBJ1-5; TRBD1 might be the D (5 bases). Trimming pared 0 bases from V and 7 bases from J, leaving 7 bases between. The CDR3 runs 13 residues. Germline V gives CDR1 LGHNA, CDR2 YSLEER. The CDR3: CASSQDRGQPQHF. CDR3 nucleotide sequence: TGCGCCAGCAGCCAAGATAGGGGACAGCCCCAGCATTTT.

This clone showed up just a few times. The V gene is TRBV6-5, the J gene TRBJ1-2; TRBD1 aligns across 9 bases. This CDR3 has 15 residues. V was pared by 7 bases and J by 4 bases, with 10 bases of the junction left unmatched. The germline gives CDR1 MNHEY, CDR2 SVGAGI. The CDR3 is CASKQTGGNPYGYTF. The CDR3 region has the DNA TGTGCCAGCAAGCAGACAGGGGGGAATCCCTATGGCTACACCTTC.